The next 6 T cell receptor beta chains were all read from a single sample in a study of CD8 T cells in ankylosing spondylitis. TCRdb re-analysed the 5' RACE reads in MiXCR, keeping a single row per CDR3 protein. The table has around 130,000 distinct CDR3 sequences, around 7% seen once. Sample: blood, either unsorted or a sorted T cell fraction (not recorded which). The receptors stem from a male donor with ankylosing spondylitis or in good health (not recorded which).

This clonotype was seen repeatedly, ten times or more. V usage is TRBV28 and J usage is TRBJ2-5, with 7 bases matching TRBD1. J was trimmed by 2 bases and V by 3 bases; bases with no gene match: 6. This CDR3 has 15 residues. The germline gives CDR1 MDHEN, CDR2 SYDVKM. The CDR3 coding sequence is TGTGCCAGCAGTTTCGCTGGGACAGTACAAGAGACCCAGTACTTC. Amino acids: CASSFAGTVQETQYF.

This clonotype showed up just a few times. The CDR3 nucleotides read TGCAGTGCCCCCGAGGCTATCGACTACGAGCAGTACTTC. The encoded protein is CSAPEAIDYEQYF. V and J are TRBV20-1 and TRBJ2-7; D is unclear. CDR1 is DFQATT and CDR2 is SNEGSKA in the germline V gene (reference sequence). V lost 6 bases and J lost 3, with 15 bases in between. The CDR3 totals 13 residues.

This clonotype was seen many times. This sequence joins TRBV20-1 and TRBJ2-3; TRBD2 matches 9 bases. Germline V lookup: CDR1 DFQATT, CDR2 SNEGSKA (reference sequence). The CDR3 length is 16 residues. The junction had 7 bases not matched to a gene; V was cut back by 1 base and J by 2 bases. The CDR3 protein is CSARGLAGPHTDTQYF. The CDR3 DNA sequence: TGCAGTGCTAGAGGGCTAGCGGGACCACACACAGATACGCAGTATTTT.

In its sample, this clonotype was seen many times. The CDR3 DNA sequence: TGCGCCAGCAGCAGGGTTATGAACACTGAAGCTTTCTTT. Amino acid sequence: CASSRVMNTEAFF. The rearrangement links TRBV5-1 to TRBJ1-1; D gene uncertain. This CDR3 contains 13 residues. Germline V gene lookup returns CDR1 SGHRS and CDR2 YFSETQ. V lost 4 bases to trimming and J lost 0 bases, with 7 bases between them.

This clonotype was observed many times. V gene TRBV6-2 or TRBV6-3 combines with J gene TRBJ2-3; 7 bases agree with TRBD2. The CDR3 length is 19 residues. J lost 0 bases, V lost 0 bases, and 12 bases had no gene match. Germline V gives CDR1 MNHEY, CDR2 SVGEGT. In DNA form, the CDR3 reads TGTGCCAGCAGTTACTCGAGTAAATTGTTAGCGGGCAGCACAGATACGCAGTATTTT. The encoded protein is CASSYSSKLLAGSTDTQYF.

This clonotype came up many times. The chain uses TRBV7-2 and TRBJ1-4; D is perhaps TRBD1 (5 bases). Per germline, CDR1 SGHTA and CDR2 FQGNSA. The CDR3 loop spans 15 amino acids. The V and J ends lost 5 bases and 7 bases respectively, with 17 bases between them. CDR3 region: CASSGGGRVVEKLFF. CDR3 sequence (DNA): TGTGCCAGCAGCGGGGGAGGCAGGGTAGTTGAAAAACTGTTTTTT.